The present T cell receptor (beta chain) was sequenced within a study of OX40 agonist ivuxolimab in advanced cancers. For the study in its entirety: The costimulatory receptor OX40 (CD134) was targeted by ivuxolimab, a fully human IgG2 agonistic monoclonal antibody. Partial responses occurred in three dose-escalation patients, of whom one had hepatocellular carcinoma and two had cutaneous melanoma. Of the roughly 50 dose-escalation patients, hepatocellular carcinoma was present in approximately 20, melanoma in around 15, renal cell carcinoma in 9 and head and neck cancer in 9. Patients were allowed to have had prior anti-PD-1, anti-PD-L1 or anti-CTLA-4 therapy, and 40% of the dose-escalation patients had previously received checkpoint inhibitors. Peripheral TCRbeta sequencing was intended to test whether TCR sequence diversity was altered and clonal T-cell expansion was caused by ivuxolimab. Intravenous ivuxolimab was administered to patients every 2 weeks at six dose levels: 0.01, 0.1, 0.3, 1.5, 3 and 10 mg/kg. The paper reports the monotherapy dose-escalation portion (N of about 50 patients) of the phase I ivuxolimab trial. In the dose-escalation cohort, 70% to 90% of patients were male, and the mean age was roughly 56 years with a range of roughly 20 to 80.

Patients with autoimmune disease history or receiving systemic immunosuppression were excluded from the trial. Peripheral blood for TCR sequencing was collected from all dose cohorts at baseline, on cycle 4 day 1, and on cycle 7 day 1. Samples came from an open-label, multicenter, first-in-human phase I dose-escalation trial of ivuxolimab. Adults with locally advanced or metastatic melanoma, renal cell, hepatocellular, or head and neck squamous cell carcinoma were enrolled in the trial. Before TCR sequencing, CD4+ and CD8+ T cells were separately sorted from peripheral blood. Trimming at the junction amounts to 4 bases on V and 0 bases on J, and the germline ends lie 13 bases apart. The CDR3 numbers 16 residues from cysteine through phenylalanine. Only CDR3 DNA is held: 48 bases, read in frame from base 1. From the germline V gene, CDR1 is SNHLY and CDR2 is FYNNEI. Genomic DNA was isolated from the sorted cells so that the TCRbeta CDR3 region could be sequenced. The immunoSEQ Assay was used to sequence the TCRbeta CDR3 regions. Held by TCRdb, this immuneACCESS table contains in-frame sequences only and omits some clones. Under half of the omission traces to an unresolved V gene where checked; the cause of the rest is unknown. For this sample there are roughly 86,000 clones; roughly nine tenths appear just once. The top ten clonotypes cover 0.69% of the sample.

This clone appeared a single time. Its antigen is currently not known. No much larger clone exists at a distance of one base, and base qualities are not known. Paper-wide results and their limitations: Low levels of normalized T-cell clonal expansion were also seen in some patients who did not respond. In the 0.1-3.0 mg/kg groups, partial responders had among the lowest normalized peripheral clonal expansion, particularly in CD8+ T cells. At doses of 0.1 to 3.0 mg/kg, clonal expansion of both CD4+ and CD8+ T cells in blood was seen between baseline and week 6. Antigen specificity was not determined for the clonally expanded peripheral T cells. After ivuxolimab, expanded clones were on average more numerous among CD8+ T cells than among CD4+ T cells.

This clonotype originated in an adult with an advanced solid tumor such as melanoma, head and neck, liver or kidney cancer. Here the chain combines TRBV2 and TRBJ1-3; no D gene can be assigned with confidence. The sample was CD4+ or CD8+ T cells sorted from blood, taken in a trial of the OX40 agonist ivuxolimab. The base sequence is TGTGCCAGCAGTGCAGAGAAAGGTTACTCTGGAAACACCATATATTTT. Translated, this gives CASSAEKGYSGNTIYF.